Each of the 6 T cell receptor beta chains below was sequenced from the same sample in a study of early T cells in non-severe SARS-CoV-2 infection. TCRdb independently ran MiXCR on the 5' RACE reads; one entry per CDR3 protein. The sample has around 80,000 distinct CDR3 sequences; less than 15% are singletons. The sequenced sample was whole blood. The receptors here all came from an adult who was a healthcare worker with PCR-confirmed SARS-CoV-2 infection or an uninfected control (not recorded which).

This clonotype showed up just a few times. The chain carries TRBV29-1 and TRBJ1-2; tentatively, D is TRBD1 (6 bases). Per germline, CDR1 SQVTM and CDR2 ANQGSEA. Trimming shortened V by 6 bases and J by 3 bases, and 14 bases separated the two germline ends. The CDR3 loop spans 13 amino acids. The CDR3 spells CSVAGTGYYGYTF. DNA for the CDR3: TGCAGCGTGGCTGGCACAGGGTACTATGGCTACACCTTC.

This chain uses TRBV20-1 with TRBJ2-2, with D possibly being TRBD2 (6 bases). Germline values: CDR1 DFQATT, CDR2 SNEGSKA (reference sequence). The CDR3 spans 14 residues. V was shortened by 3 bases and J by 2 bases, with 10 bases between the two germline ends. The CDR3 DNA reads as TGCAGTGCTAGCGGCGGGGCCAACACCGGGGAGCTGTTTTTT. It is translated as CSASGGANTGELFF.

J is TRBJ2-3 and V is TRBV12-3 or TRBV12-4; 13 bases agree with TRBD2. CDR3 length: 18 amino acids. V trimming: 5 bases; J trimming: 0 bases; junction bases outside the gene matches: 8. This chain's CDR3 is CASSPTSGRGYSTDTQYF. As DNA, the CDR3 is TGTGCCAGCAGTCCAACTAGCGGGAGGGGATATAGCACAGATACGCAGTATTTT.

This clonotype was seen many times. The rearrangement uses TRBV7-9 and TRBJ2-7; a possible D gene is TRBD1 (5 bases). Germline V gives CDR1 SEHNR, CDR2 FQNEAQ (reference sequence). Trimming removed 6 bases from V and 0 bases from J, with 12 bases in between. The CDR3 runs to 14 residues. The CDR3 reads CASSSTGSSYEQYF. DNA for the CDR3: TGTGCCAGCAGTAGCACAGGTAGCTCCTACGAGCAGTACTTC. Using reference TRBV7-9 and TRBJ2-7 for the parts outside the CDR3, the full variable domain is DTGVSQNPRHKITKRGQNVTFRCDPISEHNRLYWYRQTLGQGPEFLTYFQNEAQLEKSRLLSDRFSAERPKGSFSTLEIQRTEQGDSAMYLCASSSTGSSYEQYFGPGTRLTVT.

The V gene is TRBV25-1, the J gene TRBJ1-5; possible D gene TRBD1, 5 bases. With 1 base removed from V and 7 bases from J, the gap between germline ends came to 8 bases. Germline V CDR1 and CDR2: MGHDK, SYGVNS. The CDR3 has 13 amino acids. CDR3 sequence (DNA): TGTGCCAGCAGTGAATCTGGGGACCAGCCCCAGCATTTT. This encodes CASSESGDQPQHF.

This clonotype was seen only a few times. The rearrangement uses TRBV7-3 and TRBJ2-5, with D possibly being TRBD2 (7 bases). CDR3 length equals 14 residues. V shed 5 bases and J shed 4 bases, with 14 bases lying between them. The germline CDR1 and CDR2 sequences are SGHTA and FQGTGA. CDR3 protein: CASSNGGAGETQYF. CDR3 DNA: TGTGCCAGCAGCAATGGGGGGGCAGGAGAGACCCAGTACTTC.